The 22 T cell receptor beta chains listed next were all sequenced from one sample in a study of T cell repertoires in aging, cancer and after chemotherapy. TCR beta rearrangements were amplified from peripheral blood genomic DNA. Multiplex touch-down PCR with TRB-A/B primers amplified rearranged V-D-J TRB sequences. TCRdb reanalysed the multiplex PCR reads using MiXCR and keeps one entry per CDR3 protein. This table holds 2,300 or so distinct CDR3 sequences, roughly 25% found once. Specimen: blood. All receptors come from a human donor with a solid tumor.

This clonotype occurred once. CDR3 in amino acids: CASSLLNLGRTTGELFF. The CDR3 DNA is TGCGCCAGCAGCTTGTTGAATCTTGGACGGACGACCGGGGAGCTGTTTTTT. The chain carries TRBV5-1 and TRBJ2-2; D unclear. Germline lookup yields CDR1 SGHRS and CDR2 YFSETQ. This CDR3 spans 17 amino acids. Trimming removed 1 base from V and 5 bases from J, with 18 bases in between.

This CDR3 is CASRRTSGSADTQYF. In nucleotides, the CDR3 is TGTGCCAGCAGGAGGACTAGCGGGAGTGCAGATACGCAGTATTTT. The rearrangement uses TRBV12-3 or TRBV12-4 and TRBJ2-3; 13 positions agree with TRBD2. Losses at the gene ends were 6 bases for V and 4 bases for J; bases not matched to a gene: 4. The CDR3 extends over 15 amino acids.

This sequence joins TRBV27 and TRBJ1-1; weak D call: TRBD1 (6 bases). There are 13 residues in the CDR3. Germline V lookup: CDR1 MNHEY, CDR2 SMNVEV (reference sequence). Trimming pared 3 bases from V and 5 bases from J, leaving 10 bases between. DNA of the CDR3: TGTGCCAGCAGTTTTCAGGGGAGAACTGAAGCTTTCTTT. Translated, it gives CASSFQGRTEAFF.

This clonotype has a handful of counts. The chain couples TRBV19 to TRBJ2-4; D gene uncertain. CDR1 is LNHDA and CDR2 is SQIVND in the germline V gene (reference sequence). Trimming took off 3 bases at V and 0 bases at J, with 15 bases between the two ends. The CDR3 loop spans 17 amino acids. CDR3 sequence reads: CASSMPRTDLAKNIQYF. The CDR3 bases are TGTGCCAGTAGTATGCCCCGGACCGACCTAGCCAAAAACATTCAGTACTTC.

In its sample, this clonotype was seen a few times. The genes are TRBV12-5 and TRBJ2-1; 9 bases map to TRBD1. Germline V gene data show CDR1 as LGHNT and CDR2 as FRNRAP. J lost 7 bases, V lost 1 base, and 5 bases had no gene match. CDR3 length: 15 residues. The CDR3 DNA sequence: TGTGCTAGTGGTTTGGCGTGGACAGGGGAGAATGAGCAGTTCTTC. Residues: CASGLAWTGENEQFF.

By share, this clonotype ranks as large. The CDR3 reads CSARGQVSYGYTF. Here the CDR3 DNA reads TGCAGTGCTAGAGGACAGGTTAGCTATGGCTACACCTTC. This rearrangement joins TRBV20-1 to TRBJ1-2, with D perhaps matching TRBD1 (6 bases). CDR1 and CDR2 (germline): DFQATT, SNEGSKA (reference sequence). Trimming cost V 1 base and J 4 bases, with 10 bases left between them. This CDR3 is 13 amino acids long.

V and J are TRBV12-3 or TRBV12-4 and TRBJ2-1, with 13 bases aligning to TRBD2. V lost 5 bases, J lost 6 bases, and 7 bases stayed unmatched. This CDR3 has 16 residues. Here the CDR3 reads CASSQTSGGAANEQFF. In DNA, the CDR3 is TGTGCCAGCAGTCAAACTAGCGGGGGGGCGGCCAATGAGCAGTTCTTC.

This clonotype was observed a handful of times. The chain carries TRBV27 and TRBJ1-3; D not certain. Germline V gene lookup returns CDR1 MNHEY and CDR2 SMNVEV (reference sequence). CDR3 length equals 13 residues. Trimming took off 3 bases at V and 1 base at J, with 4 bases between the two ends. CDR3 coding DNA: TGTGCCAGCAGTTTGTGGTCTGGAAACACCATATATTTT. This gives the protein CASSLWSGNTIYF.

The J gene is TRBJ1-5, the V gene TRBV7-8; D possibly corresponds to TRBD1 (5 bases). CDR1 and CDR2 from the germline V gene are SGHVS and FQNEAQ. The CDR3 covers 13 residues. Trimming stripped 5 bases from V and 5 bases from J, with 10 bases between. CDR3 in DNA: TGTGCCAGCAGCCCCCAGGGCTATCAGCCCCAGCATTTT. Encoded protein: CASSPQGYQPQHF.

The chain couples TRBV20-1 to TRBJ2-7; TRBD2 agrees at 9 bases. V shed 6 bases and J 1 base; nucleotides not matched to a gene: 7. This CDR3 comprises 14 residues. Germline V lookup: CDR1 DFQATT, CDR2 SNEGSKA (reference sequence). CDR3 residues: CSASPSGASYEQYF. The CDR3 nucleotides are TGCAGTGCATCACCTAGCGGGGCTTCCTACGAGCAGTACTTC.

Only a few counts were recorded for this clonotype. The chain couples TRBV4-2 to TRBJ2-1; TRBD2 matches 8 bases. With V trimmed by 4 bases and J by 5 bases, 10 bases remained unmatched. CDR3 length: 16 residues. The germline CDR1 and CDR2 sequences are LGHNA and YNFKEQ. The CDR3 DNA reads TGTGCCAGCAGCCCCGCAGCGGGAGCGGGAAACAATGAGCAGTTCTTC. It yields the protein CASSPAAGAGNNEQFF.

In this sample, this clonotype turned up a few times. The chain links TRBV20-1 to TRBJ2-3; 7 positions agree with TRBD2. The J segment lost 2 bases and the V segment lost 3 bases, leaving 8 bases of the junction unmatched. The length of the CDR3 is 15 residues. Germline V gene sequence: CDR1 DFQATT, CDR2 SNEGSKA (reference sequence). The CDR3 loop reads CSASPTSSSTDTQYF. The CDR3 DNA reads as TGCAGTGCTAGCCCGACTAGCTCCTCCACAGATACGCAGTATTTT.

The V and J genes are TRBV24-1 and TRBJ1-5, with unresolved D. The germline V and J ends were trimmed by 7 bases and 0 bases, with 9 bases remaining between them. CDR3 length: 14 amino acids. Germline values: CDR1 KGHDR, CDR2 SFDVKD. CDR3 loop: CATSKSVSNQPQHF. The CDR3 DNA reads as TGTGCCACCAGCAAATCGGTTAGCAATCAGCCCCAGCATTTT.

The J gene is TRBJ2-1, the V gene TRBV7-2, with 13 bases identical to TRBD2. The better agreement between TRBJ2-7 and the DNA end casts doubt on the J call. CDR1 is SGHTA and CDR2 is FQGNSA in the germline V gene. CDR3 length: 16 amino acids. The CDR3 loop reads CASSLSVGLAGIEQYF. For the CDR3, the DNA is TGTGCCAGCAGCTTATCCGTGGGACTAGCGGGGATCGAGCAGTACTTC.

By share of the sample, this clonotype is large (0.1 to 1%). The CDR3 here is CASRGTSGSVYEQYF. The CDR3 region has the DNA TGTGCCAGCAGAGGGACTAGCGGGAGTGTGTACGAGCAGTACTTC. The chain couples TRBV27 to TRBJ2-7; TRBD2 aligns across 14 bases. From germline, CDR1 is MNHEY and CDR2 SMNVEV (reference sequence). The V and J ends lost 6 bases and 4 bases, in that order; junction bases with no gene match: 5. There are 15 residues in the CDR3.

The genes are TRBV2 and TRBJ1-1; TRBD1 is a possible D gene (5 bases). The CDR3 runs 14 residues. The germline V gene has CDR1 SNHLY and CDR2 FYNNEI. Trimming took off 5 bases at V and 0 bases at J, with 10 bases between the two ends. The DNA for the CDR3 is TGTGCCAGCAGTCTTGGACACATGAACACTGAAGCTTTCTTT. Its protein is CASSLGHMNTEAFF.

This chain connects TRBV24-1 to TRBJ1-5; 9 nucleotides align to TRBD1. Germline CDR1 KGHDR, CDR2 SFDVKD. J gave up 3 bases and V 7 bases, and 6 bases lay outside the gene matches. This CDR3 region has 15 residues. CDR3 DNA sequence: TGTGCCACCAGCCCGGGACAGGGAAACAATCAGCCCCAGCATTTT. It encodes CATSPGQGNNQPQHF.

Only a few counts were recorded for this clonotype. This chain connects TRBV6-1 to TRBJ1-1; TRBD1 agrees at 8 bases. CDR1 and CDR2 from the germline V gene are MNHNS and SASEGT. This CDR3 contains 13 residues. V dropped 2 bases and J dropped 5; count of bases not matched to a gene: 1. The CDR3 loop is CASSERQGTEAFF. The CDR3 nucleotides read TGTGCCAGCAGTGAACGACAGGGGACTGAAGCTTTCTTT.

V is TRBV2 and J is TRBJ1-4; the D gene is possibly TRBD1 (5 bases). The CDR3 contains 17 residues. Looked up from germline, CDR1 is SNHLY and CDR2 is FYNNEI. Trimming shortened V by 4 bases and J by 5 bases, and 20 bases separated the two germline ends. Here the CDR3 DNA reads TGTGCCAGCAGTGCTTCCGGGGCAGGACGATTGAATGAAAAACTGTTTTTT. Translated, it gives CASSASGAGRLNEKLFF.

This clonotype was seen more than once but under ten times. The CDR3 DNA is TGCAGTGCTAGAAAGACAGGGCGCCGGGCCTACAATGAGCAGTTCTTC. It translates to CSARKTGRRAYNEQFF. The V gene is TRBV20-1, the J gene TRBJ2-1, with 7 nucleotides matching TRBD1. This CDR3 has 16 residues. CDR1 DFQATT and CDR2 SNEGSKA come from the germline V gene (reference sequence). V was pared by 2 bases and J by 2 bases, with 9 bases of the junction left unmatched.

The CDR3 reads CSVVNSGSSYEQYF. As DNA, the CDR3 is TGCAGCGTTGTAAATAGCGGGAGCTCCTACGAGCAGTACTTC. The chain uses TRBV29-1 and TRBJ2-7, with TRBD2 matching over 9 bases. CDR1 and CDR2 from the germline V gene are SQVTM and ANQGSEA. The CDR3 runs 14 residues. Trimming removed 4 bases from V and 0 bases from J; junction bases left unmatched: 4.

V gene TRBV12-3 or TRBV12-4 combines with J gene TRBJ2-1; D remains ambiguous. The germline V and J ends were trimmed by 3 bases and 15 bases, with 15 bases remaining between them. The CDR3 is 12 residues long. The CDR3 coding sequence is TGTGCCAGCAGTTTTTTAGGTCAGGTCGGGTTCTTC. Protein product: CASSFLGQVGFF.